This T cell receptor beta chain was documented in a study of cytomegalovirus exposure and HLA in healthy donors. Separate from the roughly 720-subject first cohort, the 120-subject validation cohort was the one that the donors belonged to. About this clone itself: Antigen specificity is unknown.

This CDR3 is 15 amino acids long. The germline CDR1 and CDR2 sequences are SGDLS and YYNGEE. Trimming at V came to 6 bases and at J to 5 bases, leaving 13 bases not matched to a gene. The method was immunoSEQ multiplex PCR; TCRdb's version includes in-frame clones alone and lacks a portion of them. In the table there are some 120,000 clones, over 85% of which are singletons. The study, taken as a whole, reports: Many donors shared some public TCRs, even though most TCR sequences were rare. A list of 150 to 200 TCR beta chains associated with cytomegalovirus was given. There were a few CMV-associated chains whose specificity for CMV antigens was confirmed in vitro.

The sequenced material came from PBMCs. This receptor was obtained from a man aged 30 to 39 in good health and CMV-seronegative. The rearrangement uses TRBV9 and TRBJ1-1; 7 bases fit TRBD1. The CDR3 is CASTAETGTFTEAFF. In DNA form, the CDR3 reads TGTGCCAGCACCGCTGAGACAGGGACTTTTACTGAAGCTTTCTTT. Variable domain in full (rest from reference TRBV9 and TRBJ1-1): DSGVTQTPKHLITATGQRVTLRCSPRSGDLSVYWYQQSLDQGLQFLIQYYNGEERAKGNILERFSAQQFPDLHSELNLSSLELGDSALYFCASTAETGTFTEAFFGQGTRLTVV.